Following are 25 T cell receptor beta chains from one sample sequenced in a study of early T cells in non-severe SARS-CoV-2 infection. TCRdb recomputed calls from the 5' RACE reads with MiXCR, one row per CDR3 protein. Of approximately 32,000 distinct CDR3 sequences listed, almost 6% are singletons. The sequenced sample was whole blood. These receptors all stem from an adult who was a healthcare worker with PCR-confirmed SARS-CoV-2 infection or an uninfected control (not recorded which).

V usage is TRBV5-1 and J usage is TRBJ2-1, with unresolved D. Trimming pared 1 base from V and 6 bases from J, leaving 14 bases between. CDR1 is SGHRS, CDR2 YFSETQ, per germline. CDR3 size: 15 residues. In DNA, the CDR3 is TGCGCCAGCAGCTTGTCCGGACCGATGGTCAATGAGCAGTTCTTC. Protein: CASSLSGPMVNEQFF.

This clonotype was detected ten times or more. The chain employs TRBV6-5 and TRBJ1-6; D uncertain. V lost 7 bases, J lost 13 bases, and 8 bases lay in between. Germline assignment: CDR1 MNHEY and CDR2 SVGAGI. The CDR3 totals 10 residues. CDR3 nucleotide sequence: TGTGCCAGCACCTCCAACCCCCTCCACTTT. Protein: CASTSNPLHF.

This clonotype was picked up many times. This chain connects TRBV13 to TRBJ1-1, with no clear D. V was cut by 5 bases and J by 0 bases, with 13 bases left in between. The CDR3 sequence is 15 residues long. CDR1 and CDR2 (germline): PRHDT, FYEKMQ (reference sequence). The CDR3 region has the DNA TGTGCCAGCAGCGCCAGAGACCCGATGAACACTGAAGCTTTCTTT. Translating it yields CASSARDPMNTEAFF.

This clonotype was found a few times. The chain is built from TRBV29-1 and TRBJ2-7, with TRBD1 as a possible D gene (7 bases). Trimming removed 2 bases from V and 5 bases from J, with 16 bases in between. CDR1 and CDR2 from the germline V gene are SQVTM and ANQGSEA. This CDR3 region has 14 residues. CDR3 residues: CSVEPQGRLHEQYF. The CDR3 nucleotides are TGCAGCGTTGAACCACAGGGGAGGCTTCACGAGCAGTACTTC.

This clonotype was observed many times. V is TRBV7-9 and J is TRBJ2-3, with unresolved D. The CDR3 extends over 14 amino acids. Germline-derived CDR1 and CDR2 are SEHNR and FQNEAQ (reference sequence). V shed 4 bases and J shed 0 bases, with 8 bases lying between them. CDR3 nucleotides: TGTGCCAGCAGCTACAAGGGCAGCACAGATACGCAGTATTTT. This sequence encodes CASSYKGSTDTQYF.

This clonotype appeared many times. The chain uses TRBV5-5 and TRBJ1-6; tentatively, D is TRBD1 (5 bases). CDR1 and CDR2 from the germline V gene are SGHKS and YYEKEE (reference sequence). The CDR3 loop spans 14 amino acids. Trimming took 1 base from V and 7 from J, leaving 9 bases between them. The CDR3 reads CASSLQGMNSPLHF. The CDR3 region has the DNA TGTGCCAGCAGCTTGCAGGGTATGAATTCACCCCTCCACTTT.

This clonotype was detected many times. The V and J genes are TRBV7-2 and TRBJ2-1, with D tentatively TRBD1 (7 bases). The germline gives CDR1 SGHTA, CDR2 FQGNSA. CDR3 length: 16 amino acids. Trimming removed 8 bases from V and 5 bases from J, with 22 bases in between. The CDR3 bases are TGTGCCAGCGGAGTCCCGGCCGACAGGGAGGACAATGAGCAGTTCTTC. It translates to CASGVPADREDNEQFF. The complete variable domain, with remaining parts taken from reference TRBV7-2 and TRBJ2-1, reads GAGVSQSPSNKVTEKGKDVELRCDPISGHTALYWYRQSLGQGLEFLIYFQGNSAPDKSGLPSDRFSAERTGGSVSTLTIQRTQQEDSAVYLCASGVPADREDNEQFFGPGTRLTVL.

This clonotype was found many times. The J gene is TRBJ1-6, the V gene TRBV7-9; perhaps TRBD1 as D (6 bases). CDR1 is SEHNR and CDR2 is FQNEAQ in the germline V gene (reference sequence). The CDR3 loop spans 14 amino acids. Trimming left V 5 bases short and J 7 bases short, with 12 bases between. CDR3 bases: TGTGCCAGCAGCCCGCAGGGGCCAAATTCACCCCTCCACTTT. This gives the protein CASSPQGPNSPLHF.

This clonotype was recorded many times. The CDR3 here is CASSLAGTRRNEQFF. CDR3 DNA: TGTGCCAGCAGCCTCGCGGGGACCCGGCGGAATGAGCAGTTCTTC. The V call is TRBV5-4, the J call TRBJ2-1; D is possibly TRBD2 (6 bases). Germline V lookup: CDR1 SGHNT, CDR2 YYREEE (reference sequence). This CDR3 has 15 residues. V was pared by 4 bases and J by 7 bases, with 18 bases between.

This clonotype has at least ten counts. The chain has TRBV7-3 and TRBJ2-3; possibly TRBD1 for D (7 bases). The ends were cut back, 5 bases at V and 2 bases at J, with 14 bases in the middle. This CDR3 comprises 15 residues. Germline V gives CDR1 SGHTA, CDR2 FQGTGA. CDR3 in DNA: TGTGCCAGCAGCCAATCAGGGGGACTCACAGATACGCAGTATTTT. Translating gives CASSQSGGLTDTQYF.

This clonotype was recorded at least ten times. CDR3 protein: CASSESHEQFF. The CDR3, as DNA: TGCGCCAGCAGTGAGTCGCATGAGCAGTTCTTC. The chain has TRBV10-2 and TRBJ2-1, with no clear D. This CDR3 region has 11 residues. CDR1 and CDR2 (germline): WSHSY, SAAADI. V was trimmed by 0 bases and J by 8 bases, leaving 2 bases between them.

This clonotype showed up many times. The chain has TRBV7-2 and TRBJ1-1, with D uncertain. Germline lookup yields CDR1 SGHTA and CDR2 FQGNSA. V was shortened by 5 bases and J by 1 base, with 11 bases between the two germline ends. The CDR3 runs to 14 residues. The CDR3 spells CASSPQRRNTEAFF. The CDR3 region has the DNA TGTGCCAGCAGCCCCCAAAGACGGAACACTGAAGCTTTCTTT.

This clonotype was observed once. This may arise from a read error, as a much more abundant clone is one base away. V and J are TRBV11-2 and TRBJ2-7, with D possibly TRBD1 on 6 matching bases. Germline values: CDR1 SGHAT, CDR2 FQNNGV. Trimming left V 4 bases short and J 3 bases short, with 13 bases between. The CDR3 runs 14 residues. For the CDR3, the DNA is TGTGCCAGCAGCTCGGGCGTACAGGGCTACGAGCAGTACTTC. Translated, it gives CASSSGVQGYEQYF.

The table lists this clonotype with many counts. The J gene is TRBJ2-5, the V gene TRBV7-9; 12 nucleotides line up with TRBD2. The V segment lost 2 bases and the J segment 2 bases; nucleotides outside the gene matches: 9. CDR1 is SEHNR and CDR2 is FQNEAQ in the germline V gene (reference sequence). The CDR3 runs to 18 residues. The CDR3 sequence: CASSLRGRLAGEQETQYF. The CDR3 region has the DNA TGTGCCAGCAGCTTAAGGGGAAGACTAGCGGGGGAGCAAGAGACCCAGTACTTC.

This clonotype was detected many times. The V and J genes are TRBV6-5 and TRBJ2-2, with D possibly TRBD2 on 6 matching bases. V was cut by 7 bases and J by 5 bases, with 17 bases left in between. The CDR3 length is 15 residues. CDR1 and CDR2 (germline): MNHEY, SVGAGI. In nucleotides, the CDR3 is TGTGCCAGCACCCACGGGGACCGGGAGACCGGGGAGCTGTTTTTT. Protein: CASTHGDRETGELFF.

This clonotype has at least ten counts. The DNA for the CDR3 is TGTGCCAGCAGCCTGACAGGGTCACAGCAAGAGAGGTTTTTT. This sequence encodes CASSLTGSQQERFF. This sequence joins TRBV11-2 and TRBJ1-4; 7 bases fit TRBD1. The trim removed 5 bases at V and 16 bases at J, leaving 16 bases unmatched. The length of the CDR3 is 14 residues. CDR1 SGHAT and CDR2 FQNNGV come from the germline V gene.

This clonotype was picked up many times. The chain recombines TRBV5-4 with TRBJ1-2; TRBD1 aligns across 8 bases. From germline, CDR1 is SGHNT and CDR2 YYREEE (reference sequence). This CDR3 has 15 amino acids. J was trimmed by 4 bases and V by 3 bases; bases with no gene match: 8. In nucleotides, the CDR3 is TGTGCCAGCAGCTCCTCAGGGGGCCTAGGCTATGGCTACACCTTC. This gives the protein CASSSSGGLGYGYTF.

This clonotype was seen at least ten times. The J gene is TRBJ2-3, the V gene TRBV12-5, with TRBD1 as a possible D gene (5 bases). The V end was cut by 6 bases, the J end by 2 bases, with 9 bases between. The CDR3 consists of 13 residues. Germline V lookup: CDR1 LGHNT, CDR2 FRNRAP. The CDR3: CASGRDLTDTQYF. The CDR3, as DNA: TGTGCTAGTGGCAGGGATCTCACAGATACGCAGTATTTT. Full variable domain (missing parts from reference TRBV12-5 and TRBJ2-3): DARVTQTPRHKVTEMGQEVTMRCQPILGHNTVFWYRQTMMQGLELLAYFRNRAPLDDSGMPKDRFSAEMPDATLATLKIQPSEPRDSAVYFCASGRDLTDTQYFGPGTRLTVL.

This rearrangement joins TRBV11-3 to TRBJ2-7, with D possibly matching TRBD2 (6 bases). The CDR3 length is 15 residues. Deletions cut 0 bases from V and 4 bases from J, with 13 bases between. Germline lookup yields CDR1 SGHNT and CDR2 YENEEA. The CDR3 spells CASSLEPGDYYEQYF. The CDR3 bases are TGTGCCAGCAGCTTAGAGCCGGGAGATTATTACGAGCAGTACTTC.

This clonotype occurred many times. The CDR3, as DNA: TGTGCCAGCAGCCCCTTGGTAGGGCTCAACACTGAAGCTTTCTTT. Its translation is CASSPLVGLNTEAFF. The rearrangement uses TRBV12-3 or TRBV12-4 and TRBJ1-1; D not certain. The V end was cut by 6 bases, the J end by 2 bases, with 16 bases between. The CDR3 is made up of 15 amino acids.

This clonotype has a count of ten or more. V and J are TRBV20-1 and TRBJ1-5; 7 nucleotides match TRBD1. Germline CDR1 and CDR2: DFQATT and SNEGSKA (reference sequence). V lost 6 bases and J lost 2; bases outside the gene matches: 7. The CDR3 spans 14 residues. The DNA of the CDR3 is TGCAGTGCGAAAGTAGGGGGCGGCAATCAGCCCCAGCATTTT. This translates into CSAKVGGGNQPQHF.

In its sample, this clonotype was seen many times. J is TRBJ1-2 and V is TRBV7-2, with 7 bases matching TRBD1. The junction had 6 bases not matched to a gene; V was cut back by 6 bases and J by 2 bases. The CDR3 is made up of 14 amino acids. Per the germline V gene, CDR1 is SGHTA and CDR2 is FQGNSA. CDR3 in amino acids: CASRPPGQNYGYTF. The CDR3 nucleotides read TGTGCCAGCAGGCCTCCGGGACAGAACTATGGCTACACCTTC.

The sample holds many counts of this clonotype. The V call is TRBV7-2, the J call TRBJ1-2; unclear D gene. Trimming pared 1 base from V and 0 bases from J, leaving 6 bases between. The CDR3 is 14 residues long. CDR1 is SGHTA, CDR2 FQGNSA, per germline. CDR3 nucleotides: TGTGCCAGCAGCTTAGAGGGTTCTAACTATGGCTACACCTTC. Its protein is CASSLEGSNYGYTF.

This clonotype was picked up many times. The rearrangement uses TRBV20-1 and TRBJ2-7; possible D gene TRBD1, 6 bases. V lost 5 bases, J lost 2 bases, and 16 bases lay in between. Germline loops: CDR1 DFQATT, CDR2 SNEGSKA (reference sequence). The CDR3 runs to 14 residues. The CDR3 is CSALTPDRTYEQYF. CDR3 sequence (DNA): TGCAGTGCTCTGACCCCGGACAGAACCTACGAGCAGTACTTC.

This clonotype was seen ten or more times. The chain combines TRBV19 with TRBJ2-1, with 7 positions matching TRBD2. V dropped 4 bases and J dropped 0; count of bases not matched to a gene: 18. The CDR3 spans 20 residues. Germline V lookup: CDR1 LNHDA, CDR2 SQIVND (reference sequence). The CDR3 here is CASSTVGIGREYHSYNEQFF. CDR3 coding DNA: TGTGCCAGTAGTACCGTCGGGATTGGGCGGGAGTACCACTCCTACAATGAGCAGTTCTTC.